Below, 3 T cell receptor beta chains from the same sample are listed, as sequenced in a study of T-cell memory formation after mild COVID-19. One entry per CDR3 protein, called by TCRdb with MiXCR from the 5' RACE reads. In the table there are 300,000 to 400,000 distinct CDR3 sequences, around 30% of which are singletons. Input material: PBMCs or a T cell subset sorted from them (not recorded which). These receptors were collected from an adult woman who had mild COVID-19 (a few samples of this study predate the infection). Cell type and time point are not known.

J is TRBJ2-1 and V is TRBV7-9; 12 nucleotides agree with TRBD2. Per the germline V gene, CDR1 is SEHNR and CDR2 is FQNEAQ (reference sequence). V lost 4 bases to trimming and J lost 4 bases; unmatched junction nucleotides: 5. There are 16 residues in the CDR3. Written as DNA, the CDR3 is TGTGCCAGCAGCTGGCCACTAGCGGGGGGTTACAATGAGCAGTTCTTC. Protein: CASSWPLAGGYNEQFF.

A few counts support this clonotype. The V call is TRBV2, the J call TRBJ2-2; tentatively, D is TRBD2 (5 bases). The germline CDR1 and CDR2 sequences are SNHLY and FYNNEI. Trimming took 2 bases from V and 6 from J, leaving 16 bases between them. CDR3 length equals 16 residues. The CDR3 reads CASSEIAGRRAGELFF. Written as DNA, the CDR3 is TGTGCCAGCAGTGAAATCGCGGGCCGAAGGGCCGGGGAGCTGTTTTTT.

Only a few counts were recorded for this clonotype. For the CDR3, the DNA is TGTGCCATCTCGGCCCAGGGCGGGTACGAGCAGTACTTC. The encoded protein is CAISAQGGYEQYF. The chain recombines TRBV10-3 with TRBJ2-7; TRBD1 or TRBD2 may be the D gene (5 bases each). V was trimmed by 8 bases and J by 4 bases, leaving 15 bases between them. The CDR3 has 13 residues. Germline CDR1 and CDR2: ENHRY and SYGVKD.